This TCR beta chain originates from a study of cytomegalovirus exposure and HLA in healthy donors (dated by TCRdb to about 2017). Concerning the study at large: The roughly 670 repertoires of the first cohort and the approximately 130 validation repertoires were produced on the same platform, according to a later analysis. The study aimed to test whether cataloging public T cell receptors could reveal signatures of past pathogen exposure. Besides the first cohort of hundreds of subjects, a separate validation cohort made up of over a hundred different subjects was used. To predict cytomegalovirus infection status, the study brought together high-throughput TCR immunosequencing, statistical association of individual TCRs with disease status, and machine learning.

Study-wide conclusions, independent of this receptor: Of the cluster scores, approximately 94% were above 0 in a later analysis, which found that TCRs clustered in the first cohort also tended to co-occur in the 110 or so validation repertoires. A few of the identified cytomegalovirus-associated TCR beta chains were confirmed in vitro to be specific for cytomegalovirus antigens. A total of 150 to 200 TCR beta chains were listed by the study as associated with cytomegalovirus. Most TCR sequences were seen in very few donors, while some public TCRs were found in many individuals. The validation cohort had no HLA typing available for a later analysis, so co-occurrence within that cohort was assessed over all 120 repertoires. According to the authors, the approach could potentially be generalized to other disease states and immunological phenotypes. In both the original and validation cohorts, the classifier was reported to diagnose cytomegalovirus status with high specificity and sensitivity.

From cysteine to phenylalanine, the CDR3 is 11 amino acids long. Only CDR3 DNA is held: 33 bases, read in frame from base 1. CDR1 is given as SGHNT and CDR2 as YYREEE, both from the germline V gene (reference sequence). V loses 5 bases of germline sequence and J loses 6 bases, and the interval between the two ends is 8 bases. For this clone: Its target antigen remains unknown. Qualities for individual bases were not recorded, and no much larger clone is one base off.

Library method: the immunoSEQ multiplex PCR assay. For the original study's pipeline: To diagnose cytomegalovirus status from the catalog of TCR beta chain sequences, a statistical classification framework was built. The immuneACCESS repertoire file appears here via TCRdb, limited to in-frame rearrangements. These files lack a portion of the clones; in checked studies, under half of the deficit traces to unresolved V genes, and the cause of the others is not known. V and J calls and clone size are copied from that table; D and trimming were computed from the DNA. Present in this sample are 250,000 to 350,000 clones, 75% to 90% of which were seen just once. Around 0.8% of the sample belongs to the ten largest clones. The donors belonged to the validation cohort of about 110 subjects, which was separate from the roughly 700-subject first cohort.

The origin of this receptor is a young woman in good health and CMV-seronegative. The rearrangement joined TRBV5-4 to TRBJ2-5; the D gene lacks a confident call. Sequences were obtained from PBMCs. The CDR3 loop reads CASRRTQTQYF. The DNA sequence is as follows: TGTGCCAGCAGAAGAACACAGACCCAGTACTTC.